Sequencing of this TCR beta chain was carried out in a study of T cell repertoires in cytomegalovirus infection. The wider study: CMV infection together with matching HLA type was indicated by public TCR beta signatures. Study results and limitations: Dominating the ex vivo response were TCR beta clonotypes that were CMV-specific and HLA-C-restricted. Based on cumulative public TCR beta family frequency, carriers of CMV plus the relevant HLA were identified.

TCRdb re-derived calls from the reads in MiXCR, one entry per CDR3 protein. The sample consists of 110,000 to 150,000 distinct CDR3 sequences, 5.5% to 7% of them appearing once. There are a few counts of this clonotype. The antigen is unknown. The sample comprised PBMCs. The origin of this receptor is a human donor in good health (CMV status not recorded). Some clones in this sample may be carry-over from other donors' samples.

Here the CDR3 reads CASSSRASGVSYEQYF. In nucleotides, the CDR3 is TGCGCCAGCAGCTCCCGGGCTAGCGGGGTCTCCTACGAGCAGTACTTC. The chain combines TRBV5-1 with TRBJ2-7; 9 nucleotides agree with TRBD2. V gave up 3 bases and J gave up 0 bases; unmatched junction bases: 7. There are 16 residues in the CDR3. Germline CDR1 SGHRS, CDR2 YFSETQ.